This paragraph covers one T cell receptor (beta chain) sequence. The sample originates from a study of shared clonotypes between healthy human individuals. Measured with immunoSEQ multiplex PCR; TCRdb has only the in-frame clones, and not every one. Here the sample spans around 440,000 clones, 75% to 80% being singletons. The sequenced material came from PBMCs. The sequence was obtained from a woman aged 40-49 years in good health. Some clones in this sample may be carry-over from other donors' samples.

The CDR3 coding sequence is TGTGCCAGCAGTCAAACGGTCGAGCAGTACTTC. Protein product: CASSQTVEQYF. The chain uses TRBV2 and TRBJ2-7; D is undetermined. This CDR3 region has 11 residues. The germline V gene has CDR1 SNHLY and CDR2 FYNNEI. V lost 5 bases and J 6 bases, leaving 8 bases between the germline ends.